One and the same sample provided the 8 T cell receptor beta chains below, sequenced in a study of OX40 agonist ivuxolimab in advanced cancers. Here immunoSEQ multiplex PCR was the method, and the copy in TCRdb shows in-frame clones only, minus some. The table lists 90,000 to 120,000 clones, 85% to 95% of them singletons. Sequenced here: CD4+ or CD8+ T cells sorted from blood, sampled in a trial of the OX40 agonist ivuxolimab. These receptors were collected from an adult with an advanced solid tumor such as melanoma, head and neck, liver or kidney cancer.

This chain connects TRBV7-3 to TRBJ2-1, with D possibly matching TRBD2 (5 bases). The germline CDR1 and CDR2 sequences are SGHTA and FQGTGA. The V and J ends lost 4 bases and 7 bases respectively, with 14 bases between them. CDR3 length: 14 amino acids. In DNA, the CDR3 is TGTGCCAGCAGCTCCAGCGGTTGGGGAAATGAGCAGTTCTTC. This encodes CASSSSGWGNEQFF.

V is TRBV5-4 and J is TRBJ2-7; a possible D gene is TRBD2 (5 bases). The CDR3 has 14 residues. CDR1 is SGHNT, CDR2 YYREEE, per germline (reference sequence). V was shortened by 4 bases and J by 2 bases, with 13 bases between the two germline ends. CDR3 bases: TGTGCCAGCAGCCGGGGTCCTTTTCCCTACGAGCAGTACTTC. This encodes CASSRGPFPYEQYF.

The chain couples TRBV20-1 to TRBJ1-1, with D unclear. V was cut by 3 bases and J by 7 bases, with 9 bases left in between. CDR1 and CDR2 (germline): DFQATT, SNEGSKA (reference sequence). The CDR3 totals 11 residues. The CDR3 coding sequence is TGCAGTGCTAGTCAGGCTAGTGAAGCTTTCTTT. It specifies CSASQASEAFF.

The J gene is TRBJ2-2, the V gene TRBV10-3, with no clear D. The germline V gene encodes CDR1 ENHRY and CDR2 SYGVKD. The length of the CDR3 is 14 residues. V was trimmed by 1 base and J by 1 base, leaving 4 bases between them. The CDR3 loop is CAISEWQNTGELFF. In nucleotides, the CDR3 is TGTGCCATCAGTGAGTGGCAGAACACCGGGGAGCTGTTTTTT.

This clone was observed a few times. This chain links TRBV30 with TRBJ2-2, with no clear D. This CDR3 region has 13 residues. V dropped 4 bases and J dropped 2 bases, with 8 bases sitting between them. Germline V gives CDR1 GTSNPN, CDR2 SVGIG (reference sequence). CDR3 protein: CAWKRSNTGELFF. The CDR3 DNA reads as TGTGCCTGGAAGCGTAGTAACACCGGGGAGCTGTTTTTT.

With regard to this clone: Mismatch with germline at one junction end may stem from a read error. This chain joins TRBV2 and TRBJ1-2, with D unclear. Germline V CDR1 and CDR2: SNHLY, FYNNEI. The CDR3 loop spans 10 amino acids. The CDR3 DNA follows: TGTGCGAGGTCGCGGAATGGCTGCACCTTC. It specifies CARSRNGCTF.

This clone has just one count. This CDR3 is CASSKTSGAFYEQYF. The CDR3 coding sequence is TGTGCCAGCAGTAAGACTAGCGGGGCATTCTACGAGCAGTACTTC. The chain has TRBV2 and TRBJ2-7; 11 nucleotides match TRBD2. Per germline, CDR1 SNHLY and CDR2 FYNNEI. The V segment lost 5 bases and the J segment 3 bases; nucleotides outside the gene matches: 6. The CDR3 spans 15 residues. The full variable domain, its missing parts supplied by reference TRBV2 and TRBJ2-7, is EPEVTQTPSHQVTQMGQEVILRCVPISNHLYFYWYRQILGQKVEFLVSFYNNEISEKSEIFDDQFSVERPDGSNFTLKIRSTKLEDSAMYFCASSKTSGAFYEQYFGPGTRLTVT.

For the CDR3, the DNA is TGCACCAGCAGCCAAGAACAGGGGGCGCAAGATGGCTACACCTTC. This codes for CTSSQEQGAQDGYTF. The chain links TRBV1 to TRBJ1-2; TRBD1, the table's D call, lacks a check against the DNA. TRBV1 is annotated as a pseudogene. The CDR3 length is 15 residues.